This paragraph reports one TCR beta chain. This specimen belongs to a study of blood T cell repertoires in COVID-19. On the study more broadly: Acute and convalescent COVID-19 specimens originated in the United States, Italy and Spain. The analysed material was cDNA or gDNA that came from T cells, B-cell-depleted T cells, or PBMCs.

Germline loops: CDR1 LGHNA, CDR2 YNFKEQ. This CDR3 comprises 15 residues. The V end was cut by 0 bases, the J end by 4 bases, with 10 bases between. Source study methods: Amplification from reference gene primers served as the basis for estimated nucleated cell counts. The protocol was immunoSEQ multiplex PCR, while the TCRdb copy is restricted to in-frame clones and leaves out a portion. V, J and clone size reflect that table, while D and trimming were determined from the DNA. Of 70,000 or so clones in the sample, approximately 90% were seen once. The genes are TRBV4-2 and TRBJ1-5, with no clear D. The sequenced sample was peripheral blood. The receptor comes from a woman in her 50s with acute or convalescent COVID-19. Here the CDR3 reads CASSQDRTENQPQHF. The CDR3 DNA reads TGTGCCAGCAGCCAAGACCGTACAGAGAATCAGCCCCAGCATTTT.